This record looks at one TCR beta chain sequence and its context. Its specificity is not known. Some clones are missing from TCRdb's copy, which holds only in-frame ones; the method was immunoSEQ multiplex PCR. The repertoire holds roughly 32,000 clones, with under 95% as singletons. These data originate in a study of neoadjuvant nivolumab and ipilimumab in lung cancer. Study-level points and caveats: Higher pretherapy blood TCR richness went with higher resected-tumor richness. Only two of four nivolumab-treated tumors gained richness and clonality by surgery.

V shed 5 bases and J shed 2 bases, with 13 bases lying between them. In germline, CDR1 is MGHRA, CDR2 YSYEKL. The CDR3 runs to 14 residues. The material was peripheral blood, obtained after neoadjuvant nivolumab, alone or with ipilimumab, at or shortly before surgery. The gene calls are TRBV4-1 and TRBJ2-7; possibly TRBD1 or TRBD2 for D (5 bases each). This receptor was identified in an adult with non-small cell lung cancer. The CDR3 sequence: CASSSRDGTYEQYF. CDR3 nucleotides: TGCGCCAGCAGCAGCCGGGACGGTACCTACGAGCAGTACTTC.